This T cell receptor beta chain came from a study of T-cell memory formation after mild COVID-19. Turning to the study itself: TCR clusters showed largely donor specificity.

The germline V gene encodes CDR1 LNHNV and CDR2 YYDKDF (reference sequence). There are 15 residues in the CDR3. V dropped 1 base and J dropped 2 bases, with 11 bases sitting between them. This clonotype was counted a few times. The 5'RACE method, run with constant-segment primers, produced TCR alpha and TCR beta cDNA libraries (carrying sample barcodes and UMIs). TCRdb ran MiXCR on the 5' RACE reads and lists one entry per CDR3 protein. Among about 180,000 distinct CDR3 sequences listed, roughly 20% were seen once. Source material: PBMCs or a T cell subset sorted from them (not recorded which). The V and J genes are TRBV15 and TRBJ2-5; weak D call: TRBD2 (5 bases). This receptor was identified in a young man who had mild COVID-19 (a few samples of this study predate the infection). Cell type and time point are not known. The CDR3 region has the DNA TGTGCCACCAGCAGAGGACTGGGAGAGCAAGAGACCCAGTACTTC. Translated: CATSRGLGEQETQYF. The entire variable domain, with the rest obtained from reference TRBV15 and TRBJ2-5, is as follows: DAMVIQNPRYQVTQFGKPVTLSCSQTLNHNVMYWYQQKSSQAPKLLFHYYDKDFNNEADTPDNFQSRRPNTSFCFLDIRSPGLGDTAMYLCATSRGLGEQETQYFGPGTRLLVL.